This T cell receptor beta chain was sequenced in a study of T cells after yellow fever vaccination. Notes on the study in general: Sorted repertoires could include abundant contaminating clonotypes from bulk cells.

TCR cDNA, made by 5'RACE template switching, carried an added universal primer site and UMIs. TCRdb re-called the 5' RACE reads with MiXCR, one entry per CDR3 protein. The sample has around 160,000 distinct CDR3 sequences, around 7.2% seen once. This clonotype was recorded at least ten times. What it binds is unknown. The CDR3 has 13 residues. Germline trimming cut 5 bases from V and 11 bases from J; bases unmatched to any gene: 11. In germline, CDR1 is SGHTA, CDR2 FQGTGA. The starting material was CD4+ T cells sorted from PBMCs, obtained 5 days after the first yellow fever vaccination. The TCR was taken from a man younger than 35 who received the YFV17D yellow fever vaccine. The chain uses TRBV7-3 and TRBJ1-1, with TRBD1 matching over 7 bases. For the CDR3, the DNA is TGTGCCAGCAGCCCCGACAGGGCTTCTTCCGCTTTCTTT. Translated: CASSPDRASSAFF.